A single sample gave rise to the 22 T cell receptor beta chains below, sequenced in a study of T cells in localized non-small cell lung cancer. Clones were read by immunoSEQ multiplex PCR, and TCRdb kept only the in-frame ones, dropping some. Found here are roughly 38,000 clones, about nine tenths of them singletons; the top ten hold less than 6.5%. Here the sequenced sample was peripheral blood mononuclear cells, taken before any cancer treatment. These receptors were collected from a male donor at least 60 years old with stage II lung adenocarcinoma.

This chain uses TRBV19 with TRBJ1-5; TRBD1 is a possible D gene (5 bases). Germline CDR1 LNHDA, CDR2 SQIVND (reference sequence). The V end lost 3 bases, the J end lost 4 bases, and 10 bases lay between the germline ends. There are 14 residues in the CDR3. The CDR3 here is CASSISRTNQPQHF. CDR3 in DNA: TGTGCCAGTAGTATTAGCAGGACAAATCAGCCCCAGCATTTT.

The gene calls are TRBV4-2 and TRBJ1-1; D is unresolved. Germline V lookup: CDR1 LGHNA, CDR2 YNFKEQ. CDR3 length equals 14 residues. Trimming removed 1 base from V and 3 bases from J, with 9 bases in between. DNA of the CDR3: TGTGCCAGCAGCCAAGGTGGAGATTACACTGAAGCTTTCTTT. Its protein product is CASSQGGDYTEAFF.

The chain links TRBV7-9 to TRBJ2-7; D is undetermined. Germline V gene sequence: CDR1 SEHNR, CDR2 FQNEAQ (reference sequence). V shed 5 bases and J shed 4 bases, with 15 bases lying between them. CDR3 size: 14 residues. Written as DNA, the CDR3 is TGTGCCAGCAGCCCGGGCAGTACGTTATACGAGCAGTACTTC. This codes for CASSPGSTLYEQYF.

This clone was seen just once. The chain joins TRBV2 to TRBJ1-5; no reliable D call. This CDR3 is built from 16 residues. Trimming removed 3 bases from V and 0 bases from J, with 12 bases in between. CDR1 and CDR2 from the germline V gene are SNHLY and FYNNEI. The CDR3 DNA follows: TGTGCCAGCAGTGATGGTACCGATTATAGCAATCAGCCCCAGCATTTT. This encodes CASSDGTDYSNQPQHF.

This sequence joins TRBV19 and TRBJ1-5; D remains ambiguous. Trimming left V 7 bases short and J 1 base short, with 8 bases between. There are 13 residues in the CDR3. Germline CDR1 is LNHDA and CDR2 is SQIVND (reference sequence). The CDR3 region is CASMGLSNQPQHF. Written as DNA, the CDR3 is TGTGCCAGTATGGGGTTAAGCAATCAGCCCCAGCATTTT.

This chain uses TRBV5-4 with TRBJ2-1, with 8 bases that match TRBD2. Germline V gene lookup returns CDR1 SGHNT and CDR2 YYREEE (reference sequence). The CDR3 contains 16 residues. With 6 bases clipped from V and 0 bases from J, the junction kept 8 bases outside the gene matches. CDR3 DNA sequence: TGTGCCAGCACCCGGGGGGGGCGGGACTCCTACAATGAGCAGTTCTTC. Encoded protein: CASTRGGRDSYNEQFF.

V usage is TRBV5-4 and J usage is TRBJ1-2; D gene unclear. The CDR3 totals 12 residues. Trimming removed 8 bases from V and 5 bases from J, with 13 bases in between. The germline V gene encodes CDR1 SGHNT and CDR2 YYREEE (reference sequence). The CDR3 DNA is TGTGCCAGTCAAGAGGGATCGTATGGCTACACCTTC. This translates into CASQEGSYGYTF.

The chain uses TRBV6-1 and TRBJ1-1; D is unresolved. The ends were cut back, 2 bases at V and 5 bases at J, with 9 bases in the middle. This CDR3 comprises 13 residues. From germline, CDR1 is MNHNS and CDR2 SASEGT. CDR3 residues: CASSEMSGTEAFF. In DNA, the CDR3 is TGTGCCAGCAGTGAAATGTCGGGGACTGAAGCTTTCTTT.

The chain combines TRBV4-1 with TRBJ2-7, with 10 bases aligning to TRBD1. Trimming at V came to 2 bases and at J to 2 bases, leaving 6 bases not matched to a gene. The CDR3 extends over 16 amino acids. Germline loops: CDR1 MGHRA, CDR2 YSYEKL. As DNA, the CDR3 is TGCGCCAGCAGCCAACTTTTTGGGACAGGGGCCTACGAGCAGTACTTC. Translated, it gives CASSQLFGTGAYEQYF.

The CDR3 region has the DNA TGTGCCAGCAGCCCTACGACACCTAGCAATCAGCCCCAGCATTTT. It yields the protein CASSPTTPSNQPQHF. This chain connects TRBV28 to TRBJ1-5; D remains ambiguous. Trimming removed 6 bases from V and 0 bases from J, with 12 bases in between. The germline gives CDR1 MDHEN, CDR2 SYDVKM. The CDR3 covers 15 residues. The whole variable domain, remainder taken from reference TRBV28 and TRBJ1-5, is DVKVTQSSRYLVKRTGEKVFLECVQDMDHENMFWYRQDPGLGLRLIYFSYDVKMKEKGDIPEGYSVSREKKERFSLILESASTNQTSMYLCASSPTTPSNQPQHFGDGTRLSIL.

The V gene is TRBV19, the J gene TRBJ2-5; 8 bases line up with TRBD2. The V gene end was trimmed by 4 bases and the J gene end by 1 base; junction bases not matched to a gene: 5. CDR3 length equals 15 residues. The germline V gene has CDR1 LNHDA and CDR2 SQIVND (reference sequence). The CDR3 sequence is CASSTSGSRQETQYF. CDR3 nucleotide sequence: TGTGCCAGTAGTACGAGCGGGAGTCGCCAAGAGACCCAGTACTTC.

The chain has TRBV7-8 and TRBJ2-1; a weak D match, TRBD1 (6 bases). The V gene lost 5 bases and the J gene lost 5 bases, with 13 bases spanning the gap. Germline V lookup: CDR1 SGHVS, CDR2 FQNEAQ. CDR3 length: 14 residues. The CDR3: CASSARTDHNEQFF. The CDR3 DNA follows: TGTGCCAGCAGCGCCCGGACAGACCACAATGAGCAGTTCTTC.

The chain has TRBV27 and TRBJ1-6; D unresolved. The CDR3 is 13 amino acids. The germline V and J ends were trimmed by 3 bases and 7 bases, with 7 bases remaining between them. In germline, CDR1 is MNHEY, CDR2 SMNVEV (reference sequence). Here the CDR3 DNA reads TGTGCCAGCAGTTTCCGGACGAATTCACCCCTCCACTTT. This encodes CASSFRTNSPLHF.

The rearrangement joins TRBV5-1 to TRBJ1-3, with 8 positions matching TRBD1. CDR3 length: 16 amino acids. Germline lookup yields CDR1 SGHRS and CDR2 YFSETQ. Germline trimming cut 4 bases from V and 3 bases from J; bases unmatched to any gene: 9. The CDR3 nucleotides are TGCGCCAGCAGCCTGGGGACAGGAGGAGGTGGAAACACCATATATTTT. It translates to CASSLGTGGGGNTIYF.

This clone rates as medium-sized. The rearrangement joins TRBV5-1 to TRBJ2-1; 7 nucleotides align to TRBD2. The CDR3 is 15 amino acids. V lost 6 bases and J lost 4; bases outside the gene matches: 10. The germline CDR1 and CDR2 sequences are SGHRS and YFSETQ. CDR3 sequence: CASTLSGLSYNEQFF. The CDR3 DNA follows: TGCGCCAGCACCCTTAGCGGGCTCTCGTACAATGAGCAGTTCTTC.

The CDR3 nucleotides are TGTGCCAGTAGCGACTCGGACAGGTTTATCCAGCCCCAGCATTTT. This gives the protein CASSDSDRFIQPQHF. J is TRBJ1-5 and V is TRBV19; 7 positions match TRBD1. V lost 6 bases, J lost 7 bases, and 12 bases stayed unmatched. This CDR3 is 15 amino acids long. The V gene's germline CDR1 is LNHDA and CDR2 SQIVND (reference sequence).

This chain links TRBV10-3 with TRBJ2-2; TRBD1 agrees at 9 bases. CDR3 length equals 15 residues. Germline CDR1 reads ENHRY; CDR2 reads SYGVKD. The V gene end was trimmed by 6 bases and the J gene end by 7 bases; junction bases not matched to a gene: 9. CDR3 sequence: CAIRTNRGRIGELFF. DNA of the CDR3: TGTGCCATCAGGACCAACAGGGGGCGTATCGGGGAGCTGTTTTTT.

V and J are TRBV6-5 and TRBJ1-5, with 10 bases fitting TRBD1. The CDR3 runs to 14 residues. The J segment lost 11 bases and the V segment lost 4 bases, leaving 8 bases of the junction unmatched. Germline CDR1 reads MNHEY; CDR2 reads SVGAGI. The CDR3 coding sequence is TGTGCCAGCAGTTCGGGACAGGGGATTGGGGCCCAGCATTTT. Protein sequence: CASSSGQGIGAQHF.

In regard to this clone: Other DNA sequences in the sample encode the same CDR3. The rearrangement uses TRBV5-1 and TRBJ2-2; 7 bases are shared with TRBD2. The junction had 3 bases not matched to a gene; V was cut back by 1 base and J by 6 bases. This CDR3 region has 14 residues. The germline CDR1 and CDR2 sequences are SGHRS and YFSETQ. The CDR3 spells CASSLREGSGELFF. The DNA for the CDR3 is TGCGCCAGCAGCTTGAGGGAGGGGTCCGGGGAGCTGTTTTTT.

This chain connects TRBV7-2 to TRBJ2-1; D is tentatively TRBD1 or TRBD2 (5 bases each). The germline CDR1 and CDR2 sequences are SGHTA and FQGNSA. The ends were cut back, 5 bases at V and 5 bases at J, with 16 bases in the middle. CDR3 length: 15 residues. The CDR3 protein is CASSPPGTTNNEQFF. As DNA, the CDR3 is TGTGCCAGCAGCCCGCCTGGGACCACCAACAATGAGCAGTTCTTC.

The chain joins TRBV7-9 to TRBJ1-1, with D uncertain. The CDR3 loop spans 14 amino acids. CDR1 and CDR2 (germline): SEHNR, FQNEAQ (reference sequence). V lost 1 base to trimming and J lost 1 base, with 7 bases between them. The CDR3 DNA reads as TGTGCCAGCAGCTTAGGGGCCCAGAACACTGAAGCTTTCTTT. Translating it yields CASSLGAQNTEAFF.

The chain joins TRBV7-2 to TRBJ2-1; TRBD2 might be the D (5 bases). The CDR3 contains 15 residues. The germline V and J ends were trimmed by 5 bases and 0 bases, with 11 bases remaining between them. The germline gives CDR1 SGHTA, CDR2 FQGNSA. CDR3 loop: CASSPAVSSYNEQFF. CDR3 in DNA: TGTGCCAGCAGCCCAGCGGTTAGCTCCTACAATGAGCAGTTCTTC.